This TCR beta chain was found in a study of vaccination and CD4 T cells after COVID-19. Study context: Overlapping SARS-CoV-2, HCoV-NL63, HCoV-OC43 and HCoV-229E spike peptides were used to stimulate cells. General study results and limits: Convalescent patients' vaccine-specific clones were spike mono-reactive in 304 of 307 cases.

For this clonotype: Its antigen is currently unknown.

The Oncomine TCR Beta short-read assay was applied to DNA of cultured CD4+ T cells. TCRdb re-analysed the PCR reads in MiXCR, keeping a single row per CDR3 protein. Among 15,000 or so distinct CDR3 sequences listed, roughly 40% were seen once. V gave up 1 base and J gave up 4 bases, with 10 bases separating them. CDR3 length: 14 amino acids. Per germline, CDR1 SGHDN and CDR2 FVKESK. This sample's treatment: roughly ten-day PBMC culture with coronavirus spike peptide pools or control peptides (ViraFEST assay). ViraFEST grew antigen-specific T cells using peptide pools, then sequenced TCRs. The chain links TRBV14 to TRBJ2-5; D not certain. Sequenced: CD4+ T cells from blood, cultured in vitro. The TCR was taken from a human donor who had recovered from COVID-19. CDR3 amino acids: CASSQGARSETQYF. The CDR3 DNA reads TGTGCCAGCAGCCAAGGGGCTAGGTCAGAGACCCAGTACTTC. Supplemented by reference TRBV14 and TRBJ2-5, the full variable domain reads EAGVTQFPSHSVIEKGQTVTLRCDPISGHDNLYWYRRVMGKEIKFLLHFVKESKQDESGMPNNRFLAERTGGTYSTLKVQPAELEDSGVYFCASSQGARSETQYFGPGTRLLVL.